This T cell receptor (beta chain) comes out of a study of T cell changes during pregnancy in multiple sclerosis. Sequencing was performed with immunoSEQ multiplex PCR; in TCRdb, only in-frame clones are kept and a portion is missing. The sample contains some 22,000 clones, 85% to 90% of which appear only once. The CDR3 runs to 17 residues. Germline CDR1 reads LNHDA; CDR2 reads SQIVND (reference sequence). The J segment lost 2 bases and the V segment lost 6 bases, leaving 15 bases of the junction unmatched. This receptor was obtained from a female donor with multiple sclerosis, enrolled in a pregnancy study. The sequences come from CD8+ T cells from peripheral blood mononuclear cells, collected before pregnancy. This chain uses TRBV19 with TRBJ1-1; 7 positions match TRBD1. The CDR3 bases are TGTGCCAGTAGCTCCCTCACCTACAGGGGATTAAACACTGAAGCTTTCTTT. Translating it yields CASSSLTYRGLNTEAFF.